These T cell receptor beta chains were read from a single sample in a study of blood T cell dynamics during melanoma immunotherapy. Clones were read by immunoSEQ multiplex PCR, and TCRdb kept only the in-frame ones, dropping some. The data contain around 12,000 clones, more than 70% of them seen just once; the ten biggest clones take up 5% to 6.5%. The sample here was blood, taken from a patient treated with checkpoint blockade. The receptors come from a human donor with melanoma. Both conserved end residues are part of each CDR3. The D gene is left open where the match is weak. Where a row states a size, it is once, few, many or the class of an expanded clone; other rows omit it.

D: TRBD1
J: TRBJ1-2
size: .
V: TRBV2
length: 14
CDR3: CASSEQGATYGYTF
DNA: TGTGCCAGCAGTGAACAGGGGGCCACCTATGGCTACACCTTC

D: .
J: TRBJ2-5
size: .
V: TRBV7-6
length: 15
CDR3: CASSLARGYQETQYF
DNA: TGTGCCAGCAGCTTAGCAAGAGGGTACCAAGAGACCCAGTACTTC

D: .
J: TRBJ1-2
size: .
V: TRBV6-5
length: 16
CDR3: CASSYSKFGENYGYTF
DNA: TGTGCCAGCAGTTACTCGAAGTTCGGGGAAAACTATGGCTACACCTTC

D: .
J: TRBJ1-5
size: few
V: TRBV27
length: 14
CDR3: CASRGHYSNQPQHF
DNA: TGTGCCAGCAGGGGACACTATAGCAATCAGCCCCAGCATTTT

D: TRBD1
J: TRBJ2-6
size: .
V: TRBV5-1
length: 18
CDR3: CASSPGDRPDSGANVLTF
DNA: TGCGCCAGCAGCCCCGGGGACAGACCCGATTCTGGGGCCAACGTCCTGACTTTC

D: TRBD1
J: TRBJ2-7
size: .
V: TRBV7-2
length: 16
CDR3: CASSLEAGQGLSEQYF
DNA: TGTGCCAGCAGCTTAGAGGCAGGACAGGGTTTGAGCGAGCAGTACTTC

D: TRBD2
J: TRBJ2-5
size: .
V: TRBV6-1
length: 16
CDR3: CASSEVHGGAGETQYF
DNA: TGTGCCAGCAGTGAAGTGCACGGGGGGGCCGGGGAGACCCAGTACTTC

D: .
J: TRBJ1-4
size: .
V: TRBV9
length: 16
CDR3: CASSVDQGSTNEKLFF
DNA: TGTGCCAGCAGCGTAGACCAGGGGTCAACTAATGAAAAACTGTTTTTT

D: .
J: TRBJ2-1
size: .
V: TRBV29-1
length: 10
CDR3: CSVGDNEQFF
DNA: TGCAGCGTTGGGGACAATGAGCAGTTCTTC

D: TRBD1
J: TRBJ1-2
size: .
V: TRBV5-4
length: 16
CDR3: CASSLQTGASNYGYTF
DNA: TGTGCCAGCAGCTTGCAAACAGGGGCTTCTAACTATGGCTACACCTTC

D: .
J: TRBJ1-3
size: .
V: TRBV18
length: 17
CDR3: CASSSQPSGDSGNTIYF
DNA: TGTGCCAGCTCATCGCAGCCCTCGGGCGACTCTGGAAACACCATATATTTT

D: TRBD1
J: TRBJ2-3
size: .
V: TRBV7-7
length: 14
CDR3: CASSPQGAADTQYF
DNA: TGTGCCAGCAGCCCACAGGGGGCCGCAGATACGCAGTATTTT

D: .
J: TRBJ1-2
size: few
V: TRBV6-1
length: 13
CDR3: CASSVELNYGYTF
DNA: TGTGCCAGCAGTGTGGAGTTAAACTATGGCTACACCTTC

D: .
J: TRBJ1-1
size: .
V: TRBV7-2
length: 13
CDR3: CASSLAPYGGGFF
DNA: TGTGCCAGCAGCTTAGCCCCCTACGGGGGCGGTTTCTTT

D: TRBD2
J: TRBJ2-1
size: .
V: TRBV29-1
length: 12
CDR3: CSAGTSKNEQFF
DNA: TGCAGCGCCGGGACTAGTAAAAATGAGCAGTTCTTC

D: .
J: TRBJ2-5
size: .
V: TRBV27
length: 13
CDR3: CASSRDLQETQYF
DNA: TGTGCCAGCAGCCGGGACCTACAAGAGACCCAGTACTTC

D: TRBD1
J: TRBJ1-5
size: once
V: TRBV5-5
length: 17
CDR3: CASSDYRDRGRGQPQHF
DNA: TGTGCCAGCAGCGATTACCGGGACAGGGGGCGAGGGCAGCCCCAGCATTTT

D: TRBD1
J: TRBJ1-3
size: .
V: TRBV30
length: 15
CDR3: CAWTPDRGAGNTIYF
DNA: TGTGCCTGGACCCCGGACAGGGGAGCTGGAAACACCATATATTTT

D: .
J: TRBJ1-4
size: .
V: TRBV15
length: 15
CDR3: CATSKTTAPNEKLFF
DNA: TGTGCCACCAGCAAAACGACAGCTCCTAATGAAAAACTGTTTTTT

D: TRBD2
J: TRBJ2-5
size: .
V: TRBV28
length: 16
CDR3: CASSFGGLIAVETQYF
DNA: TGTGCCAGCAGTTTCGGGGGACTAATCGCGGTGGAGACCCAGTACTTC

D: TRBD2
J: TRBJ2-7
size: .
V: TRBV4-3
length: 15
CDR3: CASSPGGGAVGEQYF
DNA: TGCGCCAGCAGCCCCGGCGGGGGGGCTGTCGGGGAGCAGTACTTC

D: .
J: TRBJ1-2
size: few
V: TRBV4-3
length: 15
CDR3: CASSQDQISYYGYTF
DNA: TGCGCCAGCAGCCAAGATCAGATCAGCTACTATGGCTACACCTTC

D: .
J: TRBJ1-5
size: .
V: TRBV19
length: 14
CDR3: CASSISGGVQPQHF
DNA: TGTGCCAGTAGTATTTCCGGGGGTGTTCAGCCCCAGCATTTT

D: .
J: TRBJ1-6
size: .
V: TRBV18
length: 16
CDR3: CASSPPGLGNNSPLHF
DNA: TGTGCCAGCTCACCACCGGGACTCGGAAATAATTCACCCCTCCACTTT

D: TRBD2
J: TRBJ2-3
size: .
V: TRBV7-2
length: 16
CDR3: CASSLGGLAGSDTQYF
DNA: TGTGCCAGCAGCTTAGGAGGACTAGCGGGGTCAGATACGCAGTATTTT

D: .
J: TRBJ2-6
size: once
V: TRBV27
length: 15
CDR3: CASSVQDSGANVLTF
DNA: TGTGCCAGCAGTGTGCAGGATTCTGGGGCCAACGTCCTGACTTTC

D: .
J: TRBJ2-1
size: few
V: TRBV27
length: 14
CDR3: CASSLHGGDGEQFF
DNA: TGTGCCAGCAGCCTCCACGGGGGAGACGGTGAGCAGTTCTTC

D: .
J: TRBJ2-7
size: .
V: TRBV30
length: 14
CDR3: CAWITKSSSYEQYF
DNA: TGTGCCTGGATCACTAAGTCGAGCTCCTACGAGCAGTACTTC

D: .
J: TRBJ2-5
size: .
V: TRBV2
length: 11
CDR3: CASRTEETQYF
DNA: TGTGCCAGCAGGACCGAAGAGACCCAGTACTTC

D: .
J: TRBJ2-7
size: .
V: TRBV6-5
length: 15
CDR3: CASCSRRGPLYEQYF
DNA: TGTGCCAGCTGCAGCAGACGGGGACCCCTCTACGAGCAGTACTTC

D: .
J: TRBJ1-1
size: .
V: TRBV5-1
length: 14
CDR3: CASSLDSKPTEAFF
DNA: TGCGCCAGCAGCTTAGACAGTAAACCCACTGAAGCTTTCTTT

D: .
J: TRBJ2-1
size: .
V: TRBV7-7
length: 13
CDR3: CASSLGQYNEQFF
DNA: TGTGCCAGCAGCCTAGGACAGTACAATGAGCAGTTCTTC

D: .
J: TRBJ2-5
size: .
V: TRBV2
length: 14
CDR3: CASRREGFIETQYF
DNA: TGTGCCAGCAGGCGGGAAGGGTTTATAGAGACCCAGTACTTC

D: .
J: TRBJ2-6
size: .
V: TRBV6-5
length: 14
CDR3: CASSSGAGANVLTF
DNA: TGTGCCAGCAGTTCTGGGGCTGGGGCCAACGTCCTGACTTTC

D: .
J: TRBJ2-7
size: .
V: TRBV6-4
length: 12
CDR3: CASSVQGCEQYF
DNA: TGTGCCAGCAGTGTCCAGGGGTGCGAGCAGTACTTC

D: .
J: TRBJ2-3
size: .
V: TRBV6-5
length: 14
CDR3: CASSYTSITDTQYF
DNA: TGTGCCAGCAGTTACACCTCAATCACAGATACGCAGTATTTT

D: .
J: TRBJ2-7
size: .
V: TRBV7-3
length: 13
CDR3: CASSFSEVAEQYF
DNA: TGTGCCAGCAGTTTCTCCGAGGTGGCCGAGCAGTACTTC

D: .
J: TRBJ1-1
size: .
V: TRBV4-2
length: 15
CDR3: CASSQEQSKYAEAFF
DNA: TGTGCCAGCAGCCAAGAGCAGAGCAAATACGCTGAAGCTTTCTTT

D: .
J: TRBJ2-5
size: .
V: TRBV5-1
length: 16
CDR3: CASSRTSRVSEETQYF
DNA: TGCGCCAGCAGCCGGACATCCAGAGTATCCGAAGAGACCCAGTACTTC

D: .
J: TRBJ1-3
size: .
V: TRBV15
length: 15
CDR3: CATSREGGNGNTIYF
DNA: TGTGCCACCAGCAGAGAAGGAGGCAATGGAAACACCATATATTTT

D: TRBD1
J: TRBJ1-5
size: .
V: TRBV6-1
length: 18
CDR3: CASSELDRGLLSNQPQHF
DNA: TGTGCCAGCAGTGAACTGGACAGGGGTCTATTAAGCAATCAGCCCCAGCATTTT

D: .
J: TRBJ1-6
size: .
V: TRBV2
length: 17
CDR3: CASSERAGSSYNSPLHF
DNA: TGTGCCAGCAGTGAAAGGGCAGGGTCCTCCTATAATTCACCCCTCCACTTT

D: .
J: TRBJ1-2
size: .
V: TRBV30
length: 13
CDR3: CAWRMQGVPGYTF
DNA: TGTGCCTGGAGAATGCAGGGTGTCCCTGGCTACACCTTC

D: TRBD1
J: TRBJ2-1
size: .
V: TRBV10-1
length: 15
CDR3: CASSTGTGGYNEQFF
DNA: TGCGCCAGCAGTACCGGGACAGGGGGCTACAATGAGCAGTTCTTC

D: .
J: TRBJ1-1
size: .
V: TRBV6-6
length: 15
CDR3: CASSYIGALGTEAFF
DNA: TGTGCCAGCAGTTACATCGGGGCCCTCGGGACTGAAGCTTTCTTT

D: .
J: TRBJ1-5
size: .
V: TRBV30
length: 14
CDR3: CARPLRQGNQPQHF
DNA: TGTGCCCGCCCTTTGAGGCAGGGGAATCAGCCCCAGCATTTT

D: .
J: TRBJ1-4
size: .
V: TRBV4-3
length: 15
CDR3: CASSPPGRPNEKLFF
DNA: TGCGCCAGCAGCCCACCTGGCCGTCCTAATGAAAAACTGTTTTTT

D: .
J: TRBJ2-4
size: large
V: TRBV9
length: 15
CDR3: CASSLTGTLKNIQYF
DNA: TGTGCCAGCAGCTTAACCGGGACATTAAAAAACATTCAGTACTTC

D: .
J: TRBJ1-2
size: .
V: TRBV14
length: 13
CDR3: CASSHLPGAGYTF
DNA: TGTGCCAGCAGCCACCTCCCAGGGGCTGGCTACACCTTC

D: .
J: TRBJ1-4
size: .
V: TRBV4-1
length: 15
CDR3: CASSQGPGLREKLFF
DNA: TGCGCCAGCAGCCAGGGACCGGGGCTGAGAGAAAAACTGTTTTTT

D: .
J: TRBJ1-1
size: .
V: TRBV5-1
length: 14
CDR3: CASSRGAGGTEAFF
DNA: TGCGCCAGCAGCAGGGGGGCGGGCGGCACTGAAGCTTTCTTT

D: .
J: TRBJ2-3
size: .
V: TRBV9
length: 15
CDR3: CASSPRLASTDTQYF
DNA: TGTGCCAGCAGCCCCCGTTTGGCATCCACAGATACGCAGTATTTT

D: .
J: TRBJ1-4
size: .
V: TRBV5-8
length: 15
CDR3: CASSLGGTLGEKLFF
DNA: TGTGCCAGCAGCTTGGGGGGGACCTTGGGTGAAAAACTGTTTTTT

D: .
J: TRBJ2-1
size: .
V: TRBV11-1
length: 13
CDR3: CASSLAAYNEQFF
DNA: TGTGCCAGCAGCTTAGCAGCCTACAATGAGCAGTTCTTC

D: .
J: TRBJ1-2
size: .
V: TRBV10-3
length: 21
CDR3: CAISESGRRGVWIWNNYGYTF
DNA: TGTGCCATCAGTGAGTCGGGTAGAAGGGGGGTTTGGATCTGGAATAACTATGGCTACACCTTC